Sequencing of this T cell receptor (beta chain) was carried out in a study of T-cell memory formation after mild COVID-19. TCRdb reprocessed the 5' RACE reads via MiXCR and lists one record per CDR3 protein. The sample lists roughly 68,000 distinct CDR3 sequences; approximately 15% were seen once. Germline V gives CDR1 MGHRA, CDR2 YSYEKL. The CDR3 contains 17 residues. Deletions cut 0 bases from V and 0 bases from J, with 14 bases between. In its sample, this clonotype was seen a few times. The genes are TRBV4-1 and TRBJ1-1, with D tentatively TRBD1 (5 bases). The material sequenced was PBMCs or a T cell subset sorted from them (not recorded which). This clonotype was obtained from an adult woman who had mild COVID-19 (a few samples of this study predate the infection). Cell type and time point are not known. CDR3: CASSQDLDRDMNTEAFF. DNA for the CDR3: TGCGCCAGCAGCCAAGATCTCGACAGAGACATGAACACTGAAGCTTTCTTT.